This TCR beta chain was obtained from a study of blood T cell repertoires in COVID-19. The wider study: Samples of COVID-19 (acute and convalescent) were obtained from the United States, Italy and Spain. T cells, B-cell-depleted T cells, or PBMCs supplied cDNA or gDNA.

The table came from immunoSEQ multiplex PCR; TCRdb's copy has only in-frame clones and leaves some out. The sample records 90,000 to 120,000 clones, around 80% being singletons. This clone was picked up one time. Sample: peripheral blood. This TCR came from a man between 65 and 80 years old with acute or convalescent COVID-19.

CDR3 in amino acids: CASSLGMGQFFSYEQYF. The CDR3 DNA is TGTGCCAGCAGCTTAGGGATGGGACAGTTTTTCTCCTACGAGCAGTACTTC. The chain uses TRBV11-2 and TRBJ2-7, with TRBD1 matching 7 bases. This CDR3 is built from 17 residues. V shed 1 base and J 0 bases; nucleotides not matched to a gene: 9. Germline CDR1 and CDR2: SGHAT and FQNNGV. Combining the CDR3 with reference TRBV11-2 and TRBJ2-7 gives the whole variable domain EAGVAQSPRYKIIEKRQSVAFWCNPISGHATLYWYQQILGQGPKLLIQFQNNGVVDDSQLPKDRFSAERLKGVDSTLKIQPAKLEDSAVYLCASSLGMGQFFSYEQYFGPGTRLTVT.